A selection of T cell receptor beta chains follows, all from one sample in a study of a mutant IDH1 vaccine in newly diagnosed glioma. TCRdb's copy holds only in-frame clones and misses some; the assay was immunoSEQ multiplex PCR. The table lists about 65,000 clones, 70% to 90% of them singletons, with approximately 3.7% in the top ten. These receptors are not linked to any known antigen. The material sequenced was PBMCs, taken from a glioma patient whose treatment included an IDH1 peptide vaccine. Receptors were obtained from a man aged 30 to 39 with glioma. Both conserved end residues are trimmed from each CDR3. D genes are given only for firm matches.

d_gene: TRBD1; v_gene: TRBV18; j_gene: TRBJ1-1; CDR3aa: ASSLGTGFEAF
d_gene: NA; v_gene: TRBV6-5; j_gene: TRBJ1-5; CDR3aa: ASSFDRFEPQH
d_gene: NA; v_gene: TRBV14; j_gene: TRBJ1-2; CDR3aa: ASSRHNRDFYGYT
d_gene: NA; v_gene: TRBV18; j_gene: TRBJ1-4; CDR3aa: ASSRDTREKLF
d_gene: NA; v_gene: TRBV2; j_gene: TRBJ1-5; CDR3aa: ASSEDGGYGQPQH
d_gene: NA; v_gene: TRBV7-9; j_gene: TRBJ2-3; CDR3aa: ASSLGGTDTQY
d_gene: TRBD1; v_gene: TRBV5-4; j_gene: TRBJ1-2; CDR3aa: ASSPPGTDSNYGYT
d_gene: NA; v_gene: TRBV5-8; j_gene: TRBJ2-2; CDR3aa: ASSSRTRVGELF
d_gene: NA; v_gene: TRBV5-1; j_gene: TRBJ1-4; CDR3aa: ASSPDTNNEKLF
d_gene: NA; v_gene: TRBV7-9; j_gene: TRBJ2-2; CDR3aa: ASSLARENTGELF
d_gene: NA; v_gene: TRBV7-2; j_gene: TRBJ1-5; CDR3aa: ASSLEEGQPQH
d_gene: NA; v_gene: TRBV7-9; j_gene: TRBJ2-4; CDR3aa: ASSPEGGVASVNIQY
d_gene: NA; v_gene: TRBV29-1; j_gene: TRBJ1-3; CDR3aa: SVEPTAGNTIY
d_gene: NA; v_gene: TRBV19; j_gene: TRBJ2-2; CDR3aa: ASSFGAVTGELF
d_gene: NA; v_gene: TRBV9; j_gene: TRBJ2-3; CDR3aa: ASSVGGDTQY
d_gene: TRBD1; v_gene: TRBV18; j_gene: TRBJ1-6; CDR3aa: ASSTGTDNSPLH
d_gene: NA; v_gene: TRBV4-1; j_gene: TRBJ1-6; CDR3aa: ASSQLTSSPLH
d_gene: NA; v_gene: TRBV28; j_gene: TRBJ2-6; CDR3aa: ASSLSGSGANVLT
d_gene: NA; v_gene: TRBV6-5; j_gene: TRBJ1-1; CDR3aa: ASSYSTGEAF
d_gene: TRBD1; v_gene: TRBV19; j_gene: TRBJ2-7; CDR3aa: ASSIQSQGGYEQY
d_gene: NA; v_gene: TRBV7-2; j_gene: TRBJ2-3; CDR3aa: ASSPTEANTQY
d_gene: NA; v_gene: TRBV2; j_gene: TRBJ2-5; CDR3aa: ASSEQGRIQETQY
d_gene: NA; v_gene: TRBV19; j_gene: TRBJ2-4; CDR3aa: ASSIGGGKNIQY
d_gene: TRBD1; v_gene: TRBV4-1; j_gene: TRBJ1-5; CDR3aa: ASSQVFGTGGYSNQPQH
d_gene: TRBD1; v_gene: TRBV10-3; j_gene: TRBJ1-5; CDR3aa: AISELQGATQPQH
d_gene: NA; v_gene: TRBV21-1; j_gene: TRBJ1-5; CDR3aa: ASPWGVQPQH
d_gene: NA; v_gene: TRBV5-1; j_gene: TRBJ2-7; CDR3aa: ASSLVGVAYEQY
d_gene: NA; v_gene: TRBV7-2; j_gene: TRBJ1-5; CDR3aa: ASSPQGGDGPQH
d_gene: NA; v_gene: TRBV5-4; j_gene: TRBJ2-3; CDR3aa: ASSLASGLATSTDTQY
d_gene: NA; v_gene: TRBV13; j_gene: TRBJ2-7; CDR3aa: ASSLGGAMEQY
d_gene: NA; v_gene: TRBV18; j_gene: TRBJ1-5; CDR3aa: ASSLGPNQPQH
d_gene: TRBD1; v_gene: TRBV10-3; j_gene: TRBJ1-1; CDR3aa: AIRRTGAMNTEAF
d_gene: TRBD2; v_gene: TRBV7-6; j_gene: TRBJ2-3; CDR3aa: ASSLGGASDTQY
d_gene: NA; v_gene: TRBV27; j_gene: TRBJ2-7; CDR3aa: ASNPARANSYEQY
d_gene: NA; v_gene: TRBV5-6; j_gene: TRBJ2-2; CDR3aa: ASSPVSGGELF
d_gene: TRBD2; v_gene: TRBV6-5; j_gene: TRBJ2-5; CDR3aa: ASSYPLAGDQETQY
d_gene: NA; v_gene: TRBV6-1; j_gene: TRBJ1-2; CDR3aa: ASSEVQSLNYGYT
d_gene: NA; v_gene: TRBV2; j_gene: TRBJ1-2; CDR3aa: ASSRENYGYT
d_gene: TRBD1; v_gene: TRBV5-1; j_gene: TRBJ2-7; CDR3aa: ASSSTGGQYEQY
d_gene: NA; v_gene: TRBV9; j_gene: TRBJ1-3; CDR3aa: ASTPTGQISGNTIY
d_gene: NA; v_gene: TRBV9; j_gene: TRBJ2-2; CDR3aa: ASSGGRGNTGELF
d_gene: TRBD1; v_gene: TRBV5-1; j_gene: TRBJ2-3; CDR3aa: ASSMGTGSTDTQY
d_gene: TRBD1; v_gene: TRBV6-1; j_gene: TRBJ2-7; CDR3aa: ASRKWTGTGEQY
d_gene: NA; v_gene: TRBV28; j_gene: TRBJ1-5; CDR3aa: ASSLLVQGSNQPQH
d_gene: TRBD1; v_gene: TRBV15; j_gene: TRBJ2-7; CDR3aa: ATSRAAGQGSSYEQY
d_gene: TRBD1; v_gene: TRBV6-5; j_gene: TRBJ1-5; CDR3aa: ASRRQGKSNQPQH
d_gene: TRBD1; v_gene: TRBV5-1; j_gene: TRBJ2-1; CDR3aa: ASSPTGGTNNEQF
d_gene: NA; v_gene: TRBV5-6; j_gene: TRBJ1-3; CDR3aa: ASSLDKGSYLRVNTIY
d_gene: TRBD1; v_gene: TRBV18; j_gene: TRBJ1-4; CDR3aa: ASSPRPRGRSTTNEKLF
d_gene: NA; v_gene: TRBV18; j_gene: TRBJ1-1; CDR3aa: ASSLGAGGTEAF
d_gene: NA; v_gene: TRBV19; j_gene: TRBJ1-5; CDR3aa: ASSIGQNQPQH
d_gene: TRBD1; v_gene: TRBV18; j_gene: TRBJ1-1; CDR3aa: ASSPRDRGLNTEAF
d_gene: NA; v_gene: TRBV27; j_gene: TRBJ1-2; CDR3aa: ASSLRGNGYT
d_gene: NA; v_gene: TRBV30; j_gene: TRBJ1-2; CDR3aa: AWSVPGGDYGYT